The TCR beta chain described here comes from a study of human T cells and chemical hapten exposure. Study-level results: TCRs exceeding 1 in 1000 frequency stayed unchanged with DPC sensitization. Controls had significantly fewer large CDR3 similarity clusters than were formed by expanded TCRs.

The study's library attached unique molecular identifiers to single cDNA molecules. Using its own MiXCR run on the RACE reads, TCRdb lists one record per CDR3 protein. This sample has around 42,000 distinct CDR3 sequences, with over 3% found just once. Stated time point: patch test 2, 6 weeks after DPC sensitization. This sample's treatment: therapeutic diphenylcyclopropenone sensitization with weekly scalp DPC. This clonotype was recorded at least ten times. Antigen unknown. The material was whole blood, obtained in connection with sensitization to the hapten diphenylcyclopropenone (DPC). The clonotype was recovered from a man aged 35-49 years with alopecia areata. Some clones in this sample may be carry-over from other donors' samples.

CDR3: CASSEGLAETQETQYF. The CDR3 DNA reads as TGTGCCAGCAGTGAAGGGCTAGCGGAAACCCAAGAGACCCAGTACTTC. The chain employs TRBV2 and TRBJ2-5, with 7 bases fitting TRBD2. The CDR3 is 16 amino acids. Losses at the gene ends were 1 base for V and 1 base for J; bases not matched to a gene: 6. Germline CDR1 SNHLY, CDR2 FYNNEI.